This T cell receptor (beta chain) emerged from a study of T cell changes during pregnancy in multiple sclerosis (dated by TCRdb to the late 2010s). About the investigation overall: The study looked at changes in the T cell repertoire across pregnancy in women with multiple sclerosis.

Trimming costs V 5 bases and J 1 base, and their ends lie 20 bases apart. CDR1 and CDR2, per the germline V gene, are SGHTA and FQGNSA. The CDR3 spans 17 residues, from the cysteine through the phenylalanine. Only the CDR3 part of the read is kept: 51 bases, read in frame from the first base. Library creation used the immunoSEQ multiplex PCR assay. TCRdb limited this immuneACCESS table to in-frame rearrangements with V and J called. A share of clones is missing; checked studies link under half to unresolved V genes, and the rest is unexplained. The sample profile shows approximately 60,000 clones; 94% of them were found once. The leading ten clones occupy about 3.2% of the sample. In the case of this clone: This clone's antigen is unknown. No quality values exist for individual bases; no much larger clone is one base distant.

The TCR sequence derives from a female donor with multiple sclerosis, enrolled in a pregnancy study. The chain couples TRBV7-2 to TRBJ1-1, with no confidently assigned D gene. The material sequenced was CD8+ T cells from peripheral blood mononuclear cells, taken in the third trimester of pregnancy. The DNA is as follows: TGTGCCAGCAGCCCTCGCCTACTGGGCTCCTGGAACACTGAAGCTTTCTTT. The encoded protein is CASSPRLLGSWNTEAFF.